This T cell receptor (beta chain) was sequenced in a study of shared clonotypes between healthy human individuals (TCRdb year 2020). In the study overall: The cohort comprised a couple of women and three men aged 18 to 49 years. Each donor's leukapheresis produced roughly between about 0.8 and 8.9 billion PBMCs. To estimate repertoire size and how much clonotypes are shared between individuals, the study performed deep sequencing of blood TCR repertoires from five healthy adults. To increase sequencing depth and limit assay-specific biases, different laboratories used diverse techniques to prepare libraries and sequence TCR repertoires. Paper-wide results and their limitations: The small number of donors limited the genetic and exposure-history diversity represented. Pairwise subsampling led to the expectation that sequencing depth would affect the degree of clonotype sharing among donors. Only blood was sampled, and tissue TCR repertoires likely differ from those in blood.

TCR CDR3 regions were amplified from genomic DNA by multiplex PCR using the deep immunoSEQ assay. Extracted genomic DNA from each cell subset was spread evenly across all wells of several immunoSEQ 96-well plates, with each plate serving as a replicate. For unsorted PBMC, each replicate PCR was loaded with approximately 320 ng genomic DNA, equivalent to tens of thousands of T cell genomes. Ten immunoSEQ deep assay plates were used to sequence unsorted PBMC genomic DNA. The purified libraries were quantified using a Qubit 3.0 fluorometer, sized with a Bioanalyzer 2100, and then quantified again using the KAPA Library Quantification kit. Each immunoSEQ 96-well plate was sequenced on its own single-read 150-cycle Illumina NextSeq 550 flow cell. As for how the authors treated the data: The immunoSEQ output contained only junctional sequences without quality scores, so filtering could not match that applied to full-length reads. To assign V/J genes and CDR3, sequences were annotated using PyIR, a Python wrapper for IgBLAST v1.9, with IMGT germline references. Reads were filtered out if the reads had weak V/J assignments (E-value above 1e-6), no CDR3, stop codons, out-of-frame junctions, or ambiguous translated residues. V3J clonotypes were defined as sequences sharing the same inferred V gene, J gene, and CDR3 amino acid sequence. Percentage overlap between repertoires was calculated by dividing the number of shared unique clonotypes by the size of the smaller repertoire. Three approaches were used to assess repertoire richness: RTK rarefaction, the Chao1 estimator, and Recon v2.1 estimates of unobserved clonotypes. This is the immuneACCESS table as TCRdb keeps it, with only in-frame sequences that have V and J called. A part of the clones is gone; compared with another copy, unresolved V genes explain less than half, and the rest is unexplained. V and J calls plus clone size are reproduced from that table; the DNA served to infer D and trimming. The sample table records some 510,000 clones; 79% of these occur just once. The ten largest clones represent approximately 13% of the sample.

Deletion took 0 bases off V and 6 bases off J, with a span of 15 bases between the germline ends. CDR1 and CDR2 are read off the germline V gene as SGHVS and FNYEAQ. The CDR3 contains 16 residues, cysteine and phenylalanine counted. Left in the record is the CDR3 DNA by itself, 48 bases read in frame from the first base. As to this clone: The clone's antigen remains unknown. No per-base quality is available; no much larger clone lies one base away.

Healthy HIV-negative adults with no recently reported acute infections or vaccinations were included as donors. Every donor was a Caucasian adult living in Nashville, Tennessee, USA. In the unsorted samples, 85 million to 100 million PBMCs were counted, and genomic DNA was extracted using the QIAamp DNA Blood Mini kit. After blood collection by leukapheresis, PBMCs were isolated using Ficoll-Histopaque density gradient centrifugation and then cryopreserved in the vapor phase of liquid nitrogen. In this chain, TRBV7-6 is recombined with TRBJ2-1; a confident D gene designation cannot be given. Sequencing was done on a sample of PBMCs. This TCR derives from a woman aged 40 to 50 in good health. Some clones in this sample may be carry-over from other donors' samples. This receptor carries the CDR3 CASSLATPGVSNEQFF. The DNA sequence reads TGTGCCAGCAGCTTAGCTACACCCGGTGTAAGCAATGAGCAGTTCTTC. The CDR3 plus the reference TRBV7-6 and TRBJ2-1 genes for the other parts give the full variable domain: GAGVSQSPRYKVTKRGQDVALRCDPISGHVSLYWYRQALGQGPEFLTYFNYEAQQDKSGLPNDRFSAERPEGSISTLTIQRTEQRDSAMYRCASSLATPGVSNEQFFGPGTRLTVL.